The clone carrying this T cell receptor beta chain was counted a single time. The data were produced by immunoSEQ multiplex PCR, yet TCRdb's version contains in-frame clones alone and is incomplete. The sample consists of nearly 200,000 clones, approximately 93% of them appearing once. The CDR3 has 14 residues. The V and J ends lost 4 bases and 9 bases, in that order; junction bases with no gene match: 5. Germline-derived CDR1 and CDR2 are LGHNA and YSLEER. This entry is derived from a study of T cell responses to AZD1222 COVID-19 vaccine. The chain carries TRBV4-3 and TRBJ2-1, with 11 bases fitting TRBD2. This sequence originates from an adult who received the AZD1222 COVID-19 vaccine. Material: peripheral blood, obtained 28 days after the second AZD1222 dose. The CDR3 sequence is CASSPNSGGGEQFF. For the CDR3, the DNA is TGCGCCAGCAGCCCCAATAGCGGGGGGGGTGAGCAGTTCTTC.